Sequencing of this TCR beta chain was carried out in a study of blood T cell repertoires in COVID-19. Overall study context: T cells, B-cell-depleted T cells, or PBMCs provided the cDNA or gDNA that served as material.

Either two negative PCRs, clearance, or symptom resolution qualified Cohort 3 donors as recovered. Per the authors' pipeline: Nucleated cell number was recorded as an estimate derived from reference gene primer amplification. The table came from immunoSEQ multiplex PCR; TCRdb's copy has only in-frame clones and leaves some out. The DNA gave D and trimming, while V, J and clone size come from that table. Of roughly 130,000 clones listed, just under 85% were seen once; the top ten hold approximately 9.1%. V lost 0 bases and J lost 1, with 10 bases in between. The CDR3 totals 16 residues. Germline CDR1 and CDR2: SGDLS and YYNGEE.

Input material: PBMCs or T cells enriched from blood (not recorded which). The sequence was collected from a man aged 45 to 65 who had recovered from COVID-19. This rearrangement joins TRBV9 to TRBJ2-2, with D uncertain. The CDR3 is CASSVGTDMNTGELFF. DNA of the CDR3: TGTGCCAGCAGCGTAGGAACAGACATGAACACCGGGGAGCTGTTTTTT.